The following is a T cell receptor beta chain sequence with its context. Its antigen remains unidentified. This sample is drawn from a study of cytomegalovirus exposure and HLA in healthy donors. The CDR3 has 15 residues. The germline CDR1 and CDR2 sequences are MNHEY and SVGAGI. The germline V and J ends were trimmed by 5 bases and 1 base, with 12 bases remaining between them. Study-wide results and limits: An analysis done earlier found most TCR beta V segments productive about 87% or about 30% of the time. The authors judged a highly shared variant cluster likely a sequencing artifact. When a later analysis compared HLA-associated TCR beta chains with equally common others, the HLA-associated chains turned out to be more clonally expanded and to have lower generation probabilities. Rarity held for most TCR sequences, but there were some public TCRs that occurred in many donors.

PCR was performed using 60 Vbeta and 13 Jbeta primers. Here immunoSEQ multiplex PCR was the method, and the copy in TCRdb shows in-frame clones only, minus some. Seen here are 150,000 to 180,000 clones, around 82% observed once, and the top ten hold around 6%. This chain connects TRBV6-5 to TRBJ2-4; no clear D. The sample comprised PBMCs. The clonotype originates from a woman aged 40 to 50 in good health and CMV-seropositive. CDR3 sequence: CASSHLGIAKNIQYF. The DNA for the CDR3 is TGTGCCAGCAGTCACCTAGGAATTGCCAAAAACATTCAGTACTTC.